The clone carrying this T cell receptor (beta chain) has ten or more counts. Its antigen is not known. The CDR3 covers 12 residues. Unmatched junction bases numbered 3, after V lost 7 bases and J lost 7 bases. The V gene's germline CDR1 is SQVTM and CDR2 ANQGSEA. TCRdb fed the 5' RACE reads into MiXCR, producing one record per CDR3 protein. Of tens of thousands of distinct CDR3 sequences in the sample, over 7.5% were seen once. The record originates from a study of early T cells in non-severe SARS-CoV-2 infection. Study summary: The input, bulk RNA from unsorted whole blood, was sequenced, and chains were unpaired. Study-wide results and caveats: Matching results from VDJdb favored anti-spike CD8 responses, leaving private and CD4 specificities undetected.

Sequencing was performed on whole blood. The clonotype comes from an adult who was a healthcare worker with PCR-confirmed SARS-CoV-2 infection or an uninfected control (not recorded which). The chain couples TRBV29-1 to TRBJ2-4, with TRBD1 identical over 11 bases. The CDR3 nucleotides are TGCAGCGCGGGACAGGGGGGGAACATTCAGTACTTC. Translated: CSAGQGGNIQYF.